This TCR beta chain originates from a study of shared clonotypes between healthy human individuals. The germline V gene has CDR1 ENHRY and CDR2 SYGVKD. J lost 6 bases, V lost 3 bases, and 16 bases had no gene match. The CDR3 length is 18 residues. The deep-level immunoSEQ assay was used. Authors' data handling: ImmunoSEQ supplied junction-only sequences lacking quality scores, so filtering was different. Assay: immunoSEQ multiplex PCR; the TCRdb copy retains only in-frame clones and omits some. The DNA was the basis for D and trimming; V, J and clone size are from that table. This sample yields about 1.9 million clones, of which just over 90% are seen a single time; about 1.7% belongs to the top ten. This clone was counted a single time. In the naive CD8 group, cells lacked CD45RO and were positively selected for CCR7, so terminally differentiated effector memory CD45RA+ cells were left out.

The TCR originated in a man aged 18 to 30 in good health. Some clones in this sample may be carry-over from other donors' samples. The chain has TRBV10-3 and TRBJ2-7; 11 bases align to TRBD2. The sequenced sample consisted of naive CD8+ T cells from PBMCs. The CDR3 bases are TGTGCCATCAGTGAACAGGGGGCTAGGGTTAGCGGGAGGGGCGAGCAGTACTTC. Amino acids: CAISEQGARVSGRGEQYF.